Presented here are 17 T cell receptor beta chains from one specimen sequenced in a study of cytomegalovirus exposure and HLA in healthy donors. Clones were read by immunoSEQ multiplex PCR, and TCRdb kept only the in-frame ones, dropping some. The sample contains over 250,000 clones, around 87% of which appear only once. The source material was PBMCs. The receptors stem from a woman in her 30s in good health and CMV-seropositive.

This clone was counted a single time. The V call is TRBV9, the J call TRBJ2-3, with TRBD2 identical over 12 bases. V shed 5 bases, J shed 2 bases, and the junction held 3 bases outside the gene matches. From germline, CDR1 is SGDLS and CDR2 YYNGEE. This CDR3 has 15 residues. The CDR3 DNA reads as TGTGCCAGCAGTGGACTAGCGGGATTCACAGATACGCAGTATTTT. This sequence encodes CASSGLAGFTDTQYF.

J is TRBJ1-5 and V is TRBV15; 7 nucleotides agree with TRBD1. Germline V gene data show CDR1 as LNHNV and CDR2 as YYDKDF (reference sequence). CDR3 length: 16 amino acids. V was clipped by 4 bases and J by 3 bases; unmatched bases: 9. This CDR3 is CATSTTRQGPNQPQHF. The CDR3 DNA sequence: TGTGCCACCAGCACTACACGACAGGGACCCAATCAGCCCCAGCATTTT.

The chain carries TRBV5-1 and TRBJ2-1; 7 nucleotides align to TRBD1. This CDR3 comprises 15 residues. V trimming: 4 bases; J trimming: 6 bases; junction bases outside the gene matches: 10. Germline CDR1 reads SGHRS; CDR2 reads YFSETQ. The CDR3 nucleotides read TGCGCCAGCAGCGAGGGCCTACAGGGGTCCAATGAGCAGTTCTTC. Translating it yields CASSEGLQGSNEQFF.

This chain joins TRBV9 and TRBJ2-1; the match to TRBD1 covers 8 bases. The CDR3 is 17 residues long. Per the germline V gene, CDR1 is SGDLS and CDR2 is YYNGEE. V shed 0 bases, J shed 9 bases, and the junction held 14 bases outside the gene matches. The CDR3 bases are TGTGCCAGCAGCGTAGGGGCCCGGGACAGGTCAGACACTGAGCAGTTCTTC. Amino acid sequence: CASSVGARDRSDTEQFF. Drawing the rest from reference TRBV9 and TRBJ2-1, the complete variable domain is DSGVTQTPKHLITATGQRVTLRCSPRSGDLSVYWYQQSLDQGLQFLIQYYNGEERAKGNILERFSAQQFPDLHSELNLSSLELGDSALYFCASSVGARDRSDTEQFFGPGTRLTVL.

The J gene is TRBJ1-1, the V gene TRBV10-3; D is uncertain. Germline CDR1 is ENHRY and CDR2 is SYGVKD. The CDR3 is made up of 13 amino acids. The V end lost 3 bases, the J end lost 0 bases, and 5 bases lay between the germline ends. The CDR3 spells CAISEKMNTEAFF. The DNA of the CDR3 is TGTGCCATCAGTGAAAAGATGAACACTGAAGCTTTCTTT.

The DNA for the CDR3 is TGTGCCAGCAGCGAGGGACAGGGGGCGAACACAGATACGCAGTATTTT. Translation gives CASSEGQGANTDTQYF. The chain couples TRBV7-6 to TRBJ2-3; TRBD1 aligns across 12 bases. The CDR3 contains 16 residues. Unmatched junction bases numbered 5, after V lost 5 bases and J lost 2 bases. The germline V gene has CDR1 SGHVS and CDR2 FNYEAQ.

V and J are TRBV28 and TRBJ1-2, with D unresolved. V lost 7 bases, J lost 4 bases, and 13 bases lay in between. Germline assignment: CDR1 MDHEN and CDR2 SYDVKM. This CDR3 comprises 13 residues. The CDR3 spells CASTPLKGYGYTF. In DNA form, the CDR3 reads TGTGCCAGCACCCCCCTAAAGGGCTATGGCTACACCTTC.

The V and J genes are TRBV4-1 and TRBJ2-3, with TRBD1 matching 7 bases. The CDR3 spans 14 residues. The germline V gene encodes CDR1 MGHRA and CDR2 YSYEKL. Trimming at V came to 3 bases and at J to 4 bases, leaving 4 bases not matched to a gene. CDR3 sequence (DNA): TGCGCCAGCAGCCAGGCAAGGGGGCCAGATACGCAGTATTTT. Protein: CASSQARGPDTQYF.

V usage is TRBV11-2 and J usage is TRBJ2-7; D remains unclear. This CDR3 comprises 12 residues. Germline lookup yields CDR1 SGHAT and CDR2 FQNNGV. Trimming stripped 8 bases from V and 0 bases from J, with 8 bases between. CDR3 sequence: CASRPGSYEQYF. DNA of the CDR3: TGTGCCAGCCGCCCCGGCTCCTACGAGCAGTACTTC.

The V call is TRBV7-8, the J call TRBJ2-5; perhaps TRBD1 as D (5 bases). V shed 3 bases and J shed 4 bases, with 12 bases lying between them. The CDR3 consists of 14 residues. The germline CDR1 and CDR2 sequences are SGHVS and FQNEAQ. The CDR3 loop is CASSFDSKGETQYF. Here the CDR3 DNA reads TGTGCCAGCAGCTTTGACAGTAAGGGAGAGACCCAGTACTTC.

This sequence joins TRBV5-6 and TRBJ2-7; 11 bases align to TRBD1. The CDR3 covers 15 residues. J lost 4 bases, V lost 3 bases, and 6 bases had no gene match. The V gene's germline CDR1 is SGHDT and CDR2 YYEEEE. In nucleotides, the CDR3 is TGTGCCAGCAGCTCCCGGGACAGGGGGTCTTACGAGCAGTACTTC. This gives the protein CASSSRDRGSYEQYF.

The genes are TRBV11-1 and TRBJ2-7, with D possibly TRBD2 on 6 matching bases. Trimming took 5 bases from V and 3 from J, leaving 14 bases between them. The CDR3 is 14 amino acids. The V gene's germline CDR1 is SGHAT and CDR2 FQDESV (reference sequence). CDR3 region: CASSPTGLYYEQYF. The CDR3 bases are TGTGCCAGCAGCCCGACGGGACTCTACTACGAGCAGTACTTC. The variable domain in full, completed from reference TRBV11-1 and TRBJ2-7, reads EAEVAQSPRYKITEKSQAVAFWCDPISGHATLYWYRQILGQGPELLVQFQDESVVDDSQLPKDRFSAERLKGVDSTLKIQPAELGDSAMYLCASSPTGLYYEQYFGPGTRLTVT.

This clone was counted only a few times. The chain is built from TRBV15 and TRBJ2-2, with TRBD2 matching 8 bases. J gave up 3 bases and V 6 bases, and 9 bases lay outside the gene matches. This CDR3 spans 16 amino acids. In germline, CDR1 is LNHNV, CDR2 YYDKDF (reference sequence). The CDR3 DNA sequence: TGTGCCACCAGTCCCGGGGGGGCGCAGGACACCGGGGAGCTGTTTTTT. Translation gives CATSPGGAQDTGELFF.

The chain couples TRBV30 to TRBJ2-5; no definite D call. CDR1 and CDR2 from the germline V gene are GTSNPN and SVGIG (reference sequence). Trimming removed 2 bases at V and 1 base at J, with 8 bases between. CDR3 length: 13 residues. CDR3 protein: CAWSPILQETQYF. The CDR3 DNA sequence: TGTGCCTGGAGTCCCATCCTCCAAGAGACCCAGTACTTC.

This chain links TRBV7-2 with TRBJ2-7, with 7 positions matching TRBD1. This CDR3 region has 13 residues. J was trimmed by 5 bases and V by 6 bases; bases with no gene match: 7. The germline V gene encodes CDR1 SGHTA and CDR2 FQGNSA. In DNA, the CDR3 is TGTGCCAGCAGACAGGGGTACGCCGACGAGCAGTACTTC. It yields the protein CASRQGYADEQYF.

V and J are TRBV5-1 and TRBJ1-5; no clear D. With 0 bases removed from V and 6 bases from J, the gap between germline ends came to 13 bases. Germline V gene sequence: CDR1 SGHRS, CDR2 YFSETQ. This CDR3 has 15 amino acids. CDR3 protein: CASSLEGLLVQPQHF. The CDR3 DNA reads TGCGCCAGCAGCTTGGAAGGGTTGCTAGTTCAGCCCCAGCATTTT.

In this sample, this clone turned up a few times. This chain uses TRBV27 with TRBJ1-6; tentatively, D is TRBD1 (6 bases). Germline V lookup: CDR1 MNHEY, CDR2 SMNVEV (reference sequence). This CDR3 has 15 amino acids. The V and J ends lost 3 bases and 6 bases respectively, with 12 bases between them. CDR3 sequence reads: CASSLRGQTNSPLHF. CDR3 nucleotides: TGTGCCAGCAGTTTGCGAGGACAGACTAATTCACCCCTCCACTTT.